One sample yielded the 31 T cell receptor beta chains listed below, sequenced in a study of blood T cells in healthy people across ages. A sample-barcoded 5' primer and a J-beta primer mix were used in a second PCR of roughly 7 to 11 cycles. Using its own MiXCR run on the 5' RACE reads, TCRdb lists one record per CDR3 protein. Among 1.2 million to 1.5 million distinct CDR3 sequences, 42% were seen once, and the ten largest hold 7.9%. The sample taken for sequencing was blood. These receptors were taken from a woman aged 18 to 35 in good health.

There are a few counts of this clonotype. The chain has TRBV20-1 and TRBJ1-1, with 9 nucleotides matching TRBD1. This CDR3 has 14 amino acids. CDR1 and CDR2 (germline): DFQATT, SNEGSKA (reference sequence). Unmatched junction bases numbered 8, after V lost 5 bases and J lost 4 bases. The CDR3, as DNA: TGCAGTGCTTGGACGGGACAGGGTCGCACTGAAGCTTTCTTT. This codes for CSAWTGQGRTEAFF.

The table lists this clonotype with a few counts. The chain is built from TRBV20-1 and TRBJ2-1; D possibly corresponds to TRBD2 (6 bases). V was clipped by 1 base and J by 0 bases, with 10 bases between them. CDR1 and CDR2 (germline): DFQATT, SNEGSKA (reference sequence). This CDR3 contains 15 residues. CDR3 in DNA: TGCAGTGCTAGAGTTGGGGGAGGCTCCTACAATGAGCAGTTCTTC. It yields the protein CSARVGGGSYNEQFF.

In nucleotides, the CDR3 is TGCAGTGCTAGAGATGTGGGAAGCGGGAGTTACAATGAGCAGTTCTTC. Amino acid sequence: CSARDVGSGSYNEQFF. The chain employs TRBV20-1 and TRBJ2-1; 8 nucleotides align to TRBD2. From germline, CDR1 is DFQATT and CDR2 SNEGSKA (reference sequence). Trimming at V came to 0 bases and at J to 4 bases, leaving 8 bases not matched to a gene. CDR3 length equals 16 residues.

Many counts were recorded for this clonotype. V gene TRBV29-1 combines with J gene TRBJ2-5; D possibly corresponds to TRBD1 (6 bases). The CDR3 length is 13 residues. Trimming cost V 3 bases and J 5 bases, with 13 bases left between them. Germline V gene data show CDR1 as SQVTM and CDR2 as ANQGSEA. CDR3 bases: TGCAGCGTTGATCTAGGGGGATACGAGACCCAGTACTTC. It is translated as CSVDLGGYETQYF. The variable domain in full, completed from reference TRBV29-1 and TRBJ2-5, reads SAVISQKPSRDICQRGTSLTIQCQVDSQVTMMFWYRQQPGQSLTLIATANQGSEATYESGFVIDKFPISRPNLTFSTLTVSNMSPEDSSIYLCSVDLGGYETQYFGPGTRLLVL.

The V call is TRBV4-2, the J call TRBJ1-1; D remains unclear. The germline CDR1 and CDR2 sequences are LGHNA and YNFKEQ. With 6 bases removed from V and 1 base from J, the gap between germline ends came to 12 bases. This CDR3 spans 14 amino acids. CDR3 DNA sequence: TGTGCCAGCAGTCCCGATTGGCAGAACACTGAAGCTTTCTTT. This encodes CASSPDWQNTEAFF.

The chain is built from TRBV6-6 and TRBJ1-2, with a possible D match to TRBD1 (5 bases). Trimming cost V 8 bases and J 3 bases, with 16 bases left between them. The CDR3 consists of 14 residues. Germline CDR1 MNHNY, CDR2 SVGAGI (reference sequence). This CDR3 is CASLGEGTYYGYTF. CDR3 DNA: TGTGCCAGCCTGGGGGAAGGGACCTACTATGGCTACACCTTC.

In its sample, this clonotype was seen a few times. The chain is built from TRBV7-2 and TRBJ2-3; 8 bases agree with TRBD2. The CDR3 has 16 residues. Unmatched junction bases numbered 5, after V lost 2 bases and J lost 1 base. Germline V gene sequence: CDR1 SGHTA, CDR2 FQGNSA. CDR3 nucleotides: TGTGCCAGCAGCTTAAATCCAGCGGGAGGCACAGATACGCAGTATTTT. It specifies CASSLNPAGGTDTQYF. The whole variable domain, filled in from reference TRBV7-2 and TRBJ2-3, reads GAGVSQSPSNKVTEKGKDVELRCDPISGHTALYWYRQSLGQGLEFLIYFQGNSAPDKSGLPSDRFSAERTGGSVSTLTIQRTQQEDSAVYLCASSLNPAGGTDTQYFGPGTRLTVL.

This clonotype appeared a few times. The CDR3, as DNA: TGTGCCAGCAGTTACGGGGGGATGGGGGGCTCCTACAATGAGCAGTTCTTC. Translating it yields CASSYGGMGGSYNEQFF. The rearrangement joins TRBV6-6 to TRBJ2-1; possible D gene TRBD2, 6 bases. The germline V and J ends were trimmed by 2 bases and 0 bases, with 14 bases remaining between them. Per germline, CDR1 MNHNY and CDR2 SVGAGI (reference sequence). The CDR3 is 17 residues long.

The rearrangement links TRBV12-3 or TRBV12-4 to TRBJ1-1; D unresolved. This CDR3 is built from 12 residues. The V and J ends lost 6 bases and 12 bases respectively, with 17 bases between them. The CDR3 bases are TGTGCCAGCAGCCACCGACAAAGCAGAACTTTCTTT. Its protein is CASSHRQSRTFF.

This clonotype was observed a handful of times. The V and J genes are TRBV20-1 and TRBJ2-7; D remains ambiguous. The CDR3 totals 13 residues. Germline V gives CDR1 DFQATT, CDR2 SNEGSKA (reference sequence). V gave up 4 bases and J gave up 5 bases, with 15 bases separating them. The CDR3 nucleotides are TGCAGTGCTAACCGTTGGGAAGGCGACGAGCAGTACTTC. Translating gives CSANRWEGDEQYF.

The rearrangement links TRBV7-8 to TRBJ2-7; weak D call: TRBD2 (6 bases). The V gene's germline CDR1 is SGHVS and CDR2 FQNEAQ. The CDR3 is 13 amino acids. Trimming took 6 bases from V and 6 from J, leaving 15 bases between them. The CDR3, as DNA: TGTGCCAGCAGACCGGGAGAGCCGTCCGAGCAGTACTTC. Its translation: CASRPGEPSEQYF.

Concerning this clonotype: Germline and junction disagree at one end, which may indicate a read error. The chain uses TRBV7-2 and TRBJ2-1; 8 bases agree with TRBD1. The CDR3 has 15 residues. The germline gives CDR1 SGHTA, CDR2 FQGNSA. This CDR3 is CAGSVAGTGYNEQFF. The CDR3, as DNA: TGTGCCGGCAGCGTCGCCGGGACAGGATACAATGAGCAGTTCTTC.

This clonotype was seen a handful of times. The chain couples TRBV10-3 to TRBJ1-1; TRBD1 might be the D (6 bases). Trimming shortened V by 4 bases and J by 5 bases, and 20 bases separated the two germline ends. This CDR3 has 16 residues. Germline values: CDR1 ENHRY, CDR2 SYGVKD. CDR3 in amino acids: CAISGGPRGGRTEAFF. DNA of the CDR3: TGTGCCATCAGTGGGGGTCCACGTGGGGGCAGAACTGAAGCTTTCTTT.

This clonotype showed up just a few times. V gene TRBV3-1 combines with J gene TRBJ2-3; 8 bases fit TRBD2. After removal of 4 bases from V and 0 bases from J, the junction contained 9 bases not matched to a gene. Germline CDR1 LGHDT, CDR2 YNNKEL (reference sequence). The CDR3 length is 17 residues. DNA of the CDR3: TGTGCCAGCAGCCGTAAGAAACCTAGCGGGAGCACAGATACGCAGTATTTT. It encodes CASSRKKPSGSTDTQYF.

This chain links TRBV20-1 with TRBJ2-5; no firm D call. The CDR3 extends over 14 amino acids. The ends were cut back, 4 bases at V and 1 base at J, with 13 bases in the middle. Germline assignment: CDR1 DFQATT and CDR2 SNEGSKA (reference sequence). The CDR3 region is CSAKPRVIQETQYF. The CDR3, as DNA: TGCAGTGCTAAACCACGCGTTATCCAAGAGACCCAGTACTTC.

This chain connects TRBV6-2 or TRBV6-3 to TRBJ2-1, with 9 bases aligning to TRBD2. The end of the DNA aligns better with TRBJ2-7, so the J call may be wrong. There are 16 residues in the CDR3. The germline gives CDR1 MNHEY, CDR2 SVGEGT. CDR3 loop: CASTQWRAGGYNEQYF. Here the CDR3 DNA reads TGTGCCAGCACCCAATGGCGCGCGGGAGGGTACAATGAGCAGTACTTC.

This chain links TRBV5-1 with TRBJ1-2, with D maybe TRBD1 (6 bases). CDR3 length equals 16 residues. V dropped 3 bases and J dropped 4 bases, with 19 bases sitting between them. Germline V gene sequence: CDR1 SGHRS, CDR2 YFSETQ. The CDR3 here is CASSYSEGVLSYGYTF. The CDR3 coding sequence is TGCGCCAGCAGCTATTCGGAGGGGGTGTTGAGCTATGGCTACACCTTC.

This clonotype was seen only a few times. The J gene is TRBJ2-3, the V gene TRBV27; unclear D gene. Germline V gives CDR1 MNHEY, CDR2 SMNVEV (reference sequence). CDR3 length equals 14 residues. V was trimmed by 6 bases and J by 1 base, leaving 11 bases between them. The CDR3 bases are TGTGCCAGCAGCACCTATGAGGGCACAGATACGCAGTATTTT. This encodes CASSTYEGTDTQYF.

The table lists this clonotype with a few counts. This rearrangement joins TRBV7-2 to TRBJ1-3; possibly TRBD1 for D (6 bases). Per the germline V gene, CDR1 is SGHTA and CDR2 is FQGNSA. CDR3 length equals 14 residues. The germline V and J ends were trimmed by 5 bases and 1 base, with 9 bases remaining between them. The DNA of the CDR3 is TGTGCCAGCAGCGCCACAGGGTCTGGAAACACCATATATTTT. Protein product: CASSATGSGNTIYF. Together with reference TRBV7-2 and TRBJ1-3, the CDR3 gives the full variable domain: GAGVSQSPSNKVTEKGKDVELRCDPISGHTALYWYRQSLGQGLEFLIYFQGNSAPDKSGLPSDRFSAERTGGSVSTLTIQRTQQEDSAVYLCASSATGSGNTIYFGEGSWLTVV.

The rearrangement links TRBV6-5 to TRBJ2-1; D possibly corresponds to TRBD2 (6 bases). CDR1 is MNHEY and CDR2 is SVGAGI in the germline V gene. This CDR3 spans 14 amino acids. V lost 4 bases and J lost 5, with 12 bases in between. DNA for the CDR3: TGTGCCAGCAGTTGGGCCGGGAGCCACAATGAGCAGTTCTTC. The encoded protein is CASSWAGSHNEQFF.

The chain employs TRBV2 and TRBJ2-1, with 8 bases identical to TRBD1. Germline V lookup: CDR1 SNHLY, CDR2 FYNNEI. V trimming: 1 base; J trimming: 2 bases; junction bases outside the gene matches: 1. The CDR3 totals 15 residues. CDR3 residues: CASSEGTGTYNEQFF. The CDR3 coding sequence is TGTGCCAGCAGTGAAGGGACAGGGACCTACAATGAGCAGTTCTTC.

The J gene is TRBJ2-7, the V gene TRBV4-2, with D unresolved. The CDR3 loop spans 13 amino acids. CDR1 and CDR2 (germline): LGHNA, YNFKEQ. V lost 0 bases, J lost 2 bases, and 5 bases lay in between. The CDR3 DNA sequence: TGTGCCAGCAGCCAAGAATCGGCCTACGAGCAGTACTTC. It codes for CASSQESAYEQYF.

The table lists this clonotype with many counts. At one end the junction does not follow the germline gene, possibly because of a read error. The rearrangement links TRBV20-1 to TRBJ2-7; possible D gene TRBD2, 5 bases. The V gene's germline CDR1 is DFQATT and CDR2 SNEGSKA (reference sequence). The CDR3 extends over 12 amino acids. The CDR3 bases are TGCAGTGCTAGATCTAGCTCCCACGAGCAGTACTTC. Protein: CSARSSSHEQYF.

The chain uses TRBV14 and TRBJ1-2; D gene unclear. Deletions cut 4 bases from V and 8 bases from J, with 23 bases between. The CDR3 is made up of 16 amino acids. Looked up from germline, CDR1 is SGHDN and CDR2 is FVKESK. The CDR3 loop reads CASSRRTPRLWWGYTF. The CDR3 DNA is TGTGCCAGCAGCCGACGTACACCTCGTCTTTGGTGGGGCTACACCTTC.

This clonotype has just a few counts. V and J are TRBV5-5 and TRBJ1-4, with D possibly TRBD1 on 5 matching bases. V lost 3 bases, J lost 8 bases, and 17 bases lay in between. CDR1 and CDR2 from the germline V gene are SGHKS and YYEKEE (reference sequence). This CDR3 is 15 amino acids long. CDR3: CASSSTGGVREKLFF. The CDR3 region has the DNA TGTGCCAGCAGCTCCACCGGGGGAGTACGGGAAAAACTGTTTTTT.

In its sample, this clonotype was seen a few times. The chain employs TRBV6-5 and TRBJ2-3; D unresolved. Trimming removed 0 bases from V and 4 bases from J, with 11 bases in between. Per the germline V gene, CDR1 is MNHEY and CDR2 is SVGAGI. The CDR3 contains 15 residues. CDR3 sequence: CASSYSLQVADTQYF. The DNA for the CDR3 is TGTGCCAGCAGTTACTCTCTTCAGGTCGCAGATACGCAGTATTTT.

The chain carries TRBV6-5 and TRBJ2-1; 10 bases agree with TRBD2. In germline, CDR1 is MNHEY, CDR2 SVGAGI. Trimming at V came to 2 bases and at J to 8 bases, leaving 18 bases not matched to a gene. The CDR3 covers 19 residues. CDR3 nucleotides: TGTGCCAGCAGTTACGTGGGGTGGCTAGCGGGAGAGTCTGGGTATGAGCAGTTCTTC. The encoded protein is CASSYVGWLAGESGYEQFF.

This chain connects TRBV30 to TRBJ2-3; D call uncertain. In germline, CDR1 is GTSNPN, CDR2 SVGIG (reference sequence). The CDR3 has 13 amino acids. V was clipped by 2 bases and J by 1 base, with 7 bases between them. CDR3 sequence (DNA): TGTGCCTGGAGTACCCCTGGCACAGATACGCAGTATTTT. It yields the protein CAWSTPGTDTQYF.

This sequence joins TRBV5-1 and TRBJ2-7; 7 positions agree with TRBD1. V was pared by 4 bases and J by 12 bases, with 10 bases of the junction left unmatched. This CDR3 region has 12 residues. Germline V gives CDR1 SGHRS, CDR2 YFSETQ. The CDR3 sequence: CASSPGTDSPYF. Here the CDR3 DNA reads TGCGCCAGCAGCCCCGGGACAGACAGTCCGTACTTC.

This clonotype showed up just a few times. The chain couples TRBV7-3 to TRBJ2-5, with 8 nucleotides matching TRBD1. V trimming: 5 bases; J trimming: 0 bases; junction bases outside the gene matches: 5. Germline V CDR1 and CDR2: SGHTA, FQGTGA. The CDR3 is 15 residues long. CDR3 in amino acids: CASSRGTGYQETQYF. CDR3 sequence (DNA): TGTGCCAGCAGCCGAGGGACAGGCTACCAAGAGACCCAGTACTTC. The full variable domain, rest sourced from reference TRBV7-3 and TRBJ2-5, is GAGVSQTPSNKVTEKGKYVELRCDPISGHTALYWYRQSLGQGPEFLIYFQGTGAADDSGLPNDRFFAVRPEGSVSTLKIQRTERGDSAVYLCASSRGTGYQETQYFGPGTRLLVL.

This clonotype turned up a few times. V is TRBV6-1 and J is TRBJ1-2; D gene ambiguous. The CDR3 has 13 amino acids. Germline loops: CDR1 MNHNS, CDR2 SASEGT. V lost 7 bases, J lost 0 bases, and 9 bases lay in between. The CDR3 nucleotides read TGTGCCAGCATCACGGTTGCTAACTATGGCTACACCTTC. Encoded protein: CASITVANYGYTF.